This is a list of T cell receptor beta chains from one sample in a study of cytotoxic CD8 clonotypes in ibrutinib-treated CLL. The table came from immunoSEQ multiplex PCR; TCRdb's copy has only in-frame clones and leaves some out. The sample lists tens of thousands of clones, approximately 80% occurring once. The material was PBMCs, obtained at disease progression, from a patient treated with ibrutinib. The receptors were sampled from a human donor with chronic lymphocytic leukemia. The conserved cysteine and the conserved F or W are not part of the CDR3 here.

V: TRBV7-6
J: TRBJ1-5
CDR3: ASSLDRGNQPQH

V: TRBV2
J: TRBJ2-1
CDR3: ASSELGGSGEQF

V: TRBV10-3
J: TRBJ2-1
CDR3: AISDQLGTSSYNEQF

V: TRBV27
J: TRBJ2-1
CDR3: ASTFSGSSYNEQF

V: TRBV18
J: TRBJ1-1
CDR3: VSSPPGGTGLEAF

V: TRBV27
J: TRBJ2-7
CDR3: ASSFYSSYEQY

V: TRBV2
J: TRBJ1-1
CDR3: ASITQGDTEAF

V: TRBV6-5
J: TRBJ1-5
CDR3: ASSYGQANQPQH

V: TRBV7-9
J: TRBJ2-7
CDR3: ASSAGGLAGGPPYEQY

V: TRBV4-1
J: TRBJ1-5
CDR3: ASSHNRDTYQPQH

V: TRBV4-1
J: TRBJ1-4
CDR3: ASSRGLAEKLF

V: TRBV5-4
J: TRBJ1-3
CDR3: ASSWQGSGNTIY

V: TRBV10-1
J: TRBJ2-6
CDR3: ASSRGSGSGANVLT

V: TRBV11-1
J: TRBJ2-5
CDR3: ASSAVPDLGTQY

V: TRBV15
J: TRBJ2-1
CDR3: ATSRDGTQSDEQF

V: TRBV27
J: TRBJ2-1
CDR3: ASESQGGIWGNEQF

V: TRBV14
J: TRBJ1-2
CDR3: ASSQGPYGYT

V: TRBV6-1
J: TRBJ2-1
CDR3: ATTKPGVNYNEQF

V: TRBV28
J: TRBJ2-7
CDR3: ASSFRYEQY